Below, 30 T cell receptor beta chains from the same sample are listed, as sequenced in a study of PD-1 blockade in classical Hodgkin lymphoma. Time point meaning: cycle 4 day 1 (C4D1), after more than 5 weeks of nivolumab. No patient escaped relapse after autologous stem cell transplantation, and brentuximab vedotin exposure varied. The table came from immunoSEQ multiplex PCR; TCRdb's copy has only in-frame clones and leaves some out. This table holds tens of thousands of clones, roughly 78% found once. The specimen was peripheral blood mononuclear cells (PBMCs), collected before the fourth cycle of nivolumab. The receptors come from a human donor with classical Hodgkin lymphoma.

The rearrangement links TRBV7-2 to TRBJ2-7; 8 nucleotides agree with TRBD1. The germline V gene has CDR1 SGHTA and CDR2 FQGNSA. CDR3 length equals 15 residues. J lost 2 bases, V lost 3 bases, and 6 bases had no gene match. This CDR3 reads CASSFWTGYPYEQYF. The CDR3 region has the DNA TGTGCCAGCAGCTTTTGGACAGGGTACCCCTACGAGCAGTACTTC.

V usage is TRBV6-5 and J usage is TRBJ2-2; D may be TRBD1 or TRBD2 (6 bases each). From germline, CDR1 is MNHEY and CDR2 SVGAGI. The V end lost 4 bases, the J end lost 5 bases, and 11 bases lay between the germline ends. CDR3 length: 14 amino acids. CDR3 nucleotides: TGTGCCAGCAGTTGGGGGGCGGGTACCGGGGAGCTGTTTTTT. Its protein is CASSWGAGTGELFF.

The CDR3 region is CASSFTIGTSNQETQYF. CDR3 coding DNA: TGTGCCAGCAGTTTCACTATCGGGACTAGCAACCAAGAGACCCAGTACTTC. The chain joins TRBV28 to TRBJ2-5; 9 bases fit TRBD2. CDR1 and CDR2 (germline): MDHEN, SYDVKM. Trimming cost V 3 bases and J 0 bases; bases outside gene matches: 8. The CDR3 loop spans 17 amino acids. The full variable domain, completed using reference TRBV28 and TRBJ2-5, is DVKVTQSSRYLVKRTGEKVFLECVQDMDHENMFWYRQDPGLGLRLIYFSYDVKMKEKGDIPEGYSVSREKKERFSLILESASTNQTSMYLCASSFTIGTSNQETQYFGPGTRLLVL.

The rearrangement links TRBV28 to TRBJ2-1; TRBD2 aligns across 11 bases. Germline V lookup: CDR1 MDHEN, CDR2 SYDVKM. CDR3 length: 14 residues. Trimming removed 3 bases from V and 8 bases from J; junction bases left unmatched: 3. CDR3 residues: CASSLTSGIHEQFF. CDR3 nucleotides: TGTGCCAGCAGTTTGACTAGCGGGATACATGAGCAGTTCTTC.

This chain links TRBV6-5 with TRBJ2-5; a possible D gene is TRBD1 (5 bases). This CDR3 has 14 amino acids. Germline lookup yields CDR1 MNHEY and CDR2 SVGAGI. Trimming took 0 bases from V and 6 from J, leaving 11 bases between them. The CDR3 protein is CASSYSGAAKTQYF. The CDR3 DNA sequence: TGTGCCAGCAGTTACTCTGGGGCAGCAAAGACCCAGTACTTC.

In nucleotides, the CDR3 is TGTGCCAGCATTTACCGGGGGAACACCGGGGAGCTGTTTTTT. Encoded protein: CASIYRGNTGELFF. The chain links TRBV27 to TRBJ2-2, with a weak D call TRBD2 (5 bases). The germline V gene encodes CDR1 MNHEY and CDR2 SMNVEV (reference sequence). With 7 bases removed from V and 1 base from J, the gap between germline ends came to 10 bases. This CDR3 has 14 amino acids.

The chain couples TRBV5-1 to TRBJ1-4; D is unclear. Germline-derived CDR1 and CDR2 are SGHRS and YFSETQ. The V end was cut by 4 bases, the J end by 5 bases, with 12 bases between. This CDR3 spans 14 amino acids. CDR3 nucleotide sequence: TGCGCCAGCAGCCTCGGAGGAGGGAATGAAAAACTGTTTTTT. Protein sequence: CASSLGGGNEKLFF.

This clone is deemed medium-sized. The chain has TRBV13 and TRBJ1-6; D remains ambiguous. Trimming left V 2 bases short and J 0 bases short, with 5 bases between. CDR1 PRHDT and CDR2 FYEKMQ come from the germline V gene (reference sequence). The CDR3 totals 15 residues. CDR3 region: CASSLRDSYNSPLHF. The DNA for the CDR3 is TGTGCCAGCAGCTTAAGAGACTCCTATAATTCACCCCTCCACTTT.

This clone has more than one count but fewer than ten. The chain is built from TRBV6-4 and TRBJ2-3; 9 nucleotides align to TRBD2. V shed 5 bases, J shed 0 bases, and the junction held 18 bases outside the gene matches. This CDR3 region has 20 residues. Per germline, CDR1 MRHNA and CDR2 SNTAGT. CDR3 bases: TGTGCCAGCAGTCTCACCGCAAGGGGGCGAGGACTAGCGAGCACAGATACGCAGTATTTT. Protein: CASSLTARGRGLASTDTQYF.

This clone appeared a single time. The rearrangement joins TRBV7-9 to TRBJ1-6; no reliable D call. This CDR3 contains 18 residues. Germline CDR1 is SEHNR and CDR2 is FQNEAQ (reference sequence). Trimming pared 5 bases from V and 0 bases from J, leaving 17 bases between. CDR3 amino acids: CASSPKVKSGSYNSPLHF. Here the CDR3 DNA reads TGTGCCAGCAGCCCGAAGGTAAAATCGGGCTCCTATAATTCACCCCTCCACTTT.

The V and J genes are TRBV6-4 and TRBJ2-3; 12 bases are a match to TRBD2. The trim removed 5 bases at V and 5 bases at J, leaving 2 bases unmatched. The CDR3 extends over 14 amino acids. Germline CDR1 MRHNA, CDR2 SNTAGT. The CDR3 loop is CASSRTSGEDTQYF. The CDR3 DNA reads as TGTGCCAGCAGTCGGACTAGCGGGGAAGATACGCAGTATTTT.

The rearrangement uses TRBV7-8 and TRBJ1-2; 9 bases are a match to TRBD1. The V gene end was trimmed by 2 bases and the J gene end by 9 bases; junction bases not matched to a gene: 10. The germline gives CDR1 SGHVS, CDR2 FQNEAQ. The CDR3 has 15 amino acids. The CDR3 nucleotides are TGTGCCAGCAGCTTAACAACCGGGACAGGGAACAGCTACACCTTC. Translated: CASSLTTGTGNSYTF.

This clone was picked up one time. V gene TRBV4-2 combines with J gene TRBJ2-2; 7 bases map to TRBD1. With V trimmed by 0 bases and J by 0 bases, 10 bases remained unmatched. The CDR3 is made up of 19 amino acids. In germline, CDR1 is LGHNA, CDR2 YNFKEQ. DNA for the CDR3: TGTGCCAGCAGCCAAGATGGGGCTCTGGGGACAGCGAACACCGGGGAGCTGTTTTTT. Its translation is CASSQDGALGTANTGELFF.

This clone was detected a few times. This chain links TRBV4-3 with TRBJ1-4; 7 nucleotides agree with TRBD1. The V and J ends lost 4 bases and 6 bases, in that order; junction bases with no gene match: 11. This CDR3 region has 16 residues. CDR1 is LGHNA and CDR2 is YSLEER in the germline V gene. The CDR3 spells CASSRTRGQGDEKLFF. The CDR3 DNA follows: TGCGCCAGCAGCCGAACGAGGGGCCAGGGGGATGAAAAACTGTTTTTT.

The V gene is TRBV12-5, the J gene TRBJ2-1; D not resolved. The CDR3 sequence is 12 residues long. The germline gives CDR1 LGHNT, CDR2 FRNRAP. V dropped 0 bases and J dropped 13 bases, with 10 bases sitting between them. The CDR3 protein is CASGLVRAEQFF. Here the CDR3 DNA reads TGTGCTAGTGGTTTGGTACGGGCAGAACAGTTCTTC. Based on the CDR3 plus reference TRBV12-5 and TRBJ2-1, the full variable domain is DARVTQTPRHKVTEMGQEVTMRCQPILGHNTVFWYRQTMMQGLELLAYFRNRAPLDDSGMPKDRFSAEMPDATLATLKIQPSEPRDSAVYFCASGLVRAEQFFGPGTRLTVL.

J is TRBJ2-2 and V is TRBV4-1; D might be TRBD1 (6 bases). The CDR3 sequence is 16 residues long. Trimming cost V 0 bases and J 4 bases, with 12 bases left between them. In germline, CDR1 is MGHRA, CDR2 YSYEKL. The CDR3 DNA reads TGCGCCAGCAGCCAAGATCGCCAGGGGATCACCGGGGAGCTGTTTTTT. Translating gives CASSQDRQGITGELFF.

This clone was seen a single time. The chain couples TRBV6-6 to TRBJ2-1; TRBD2 matches 8 bases. With V trimmed by 5 bases and J by 0 bases, 6 bases remained unmatched. There are 16 residues in the CDR3. Germline lookup yields CDR1 MNHNY and CDR2 SVGAGI (reference sequence). The CDR3 loop is CASSGLARGSYNEQFF. The CDR3 bases are TGTGCCAGCAGTGGACTAGCTCGGGGCTCCTACAATGAGCAGTTCTTC.

The J gene is TRBJ2-3, the V gene TRBV13; TRBD1 matches at 7 bases. Germline V gene data show CDR1 as PRHDT and CDR2 as FYEKMQ (reference sequence). The V gene end was trimmed by 5 bases and the J gene end by 0 bases; junction bases not matched to a gene: 5. The CDR3 extends over 15 amino acids. The CDR3 DNA follows: TGTGCCAGCAGCATAACAGGGGCTAGCACAGATACGCAGTATTTT. Translated: CASSITGASTDTQYF.

This clone has a handful of counts. This sequence joins TRBV29-1 and TRBJ1-4, with D maybe TRBD1 (5 bases). Trimming removed 2 bases from V and 5 bases from J, with 9 bases in between. The CDR3 sequence is 13 residues long. CDR1 SQVTM and CDR2 ANQGSEA come from the germline V gene. CDR3 DNA: TGCAGCGTTGAATCCAGGGCGAATGAAAAACTGTTTTTT. Translated, it gives CSVESRANEKLFF.

This clone appeared once. The V gene is TRBV9, the J gene TRBJ1-2, with 7 nucleotides matching TRBD1. The CDR3 contains 14 residues. With 3 bases clipped from V and 4 bases from J, the junction kept 6 bases outside the gene matches. Germline loops: CDR1 SGDLS, CDR2 YYNGEE. CDR3 coding DNA: TGTGCCAGCAGCGGCGACAGGGTGAGCTATGGCTACACCTTC. Translating it yields CASSGDRVSYGYTF.

The rearrangement uses TRBV18 and TRBJ2-5; D gene unclear. Trimming cost V 5 bases and J 2 bases, with 12 bases left between them. Germline assignment: CDR1 KGHSH and CDR2 LQKENI. This CDR3 contains 14 residues. CDR3 sequence (DNA): TGTGCCAGCTCAATGGGCGTGTATCAAGAGACCCAGTACTTC. Protein sequence: CASSMGVYQETQYF.

This clone came up once. This chain uses TRBV6-5 with TRBJ2-7; the D is unclear. Trimming left V 6 bases short and J 0 bases short, with 12 bases between. This CDR3 has 14 amino acids. CDR1 and CDR2 from the germline V gene are MNHEY and SVGAGI. CDR3 sequence: CASRAGPYSYEQYF. Here the CDR3 DNA reads TGTGCCAGCAGAGCCGGGCCATACTCCTACGAGCAGTACTTC.

The rearrangement joins TRBV10-2 to TRBJ2-7; 9 bases line up with TRBD2. Trimming removed 6 bases from V and 0 bases from J; junction bases left unmatched: 0. The CDR3 loop spans 13 amino acids. Germline values: CDR1 WSHSY, CDR2 SAAADI. This chain's CDR3 is CASRGLASYEQYF. The CDR3 DNA sequence: TGCGCCAGCAGGGGACTAGCCTCCTACGAGCAGTACTTC.

This chain links TRBV19 with TRBJ1-1, with 7 bases aligning to TRBD1. CDR3 length: 15 amino acids. Germline V gene sequence: CDR1 LNHDA, CDR2 SQIVND (reference sequence). V shed 7 bases, J shed 1 base, and the junction held 9 bases outside the gene matches. The CDR3 protein is CASKGLQGGNTEAFF. CDR3 nucleotide sequence: TGTGCCAGTAAAGGACTGCAGGGGGGGAACACTGAAGCTTTCTTT.

The rearrangement uses TRBV7-6 and TRBJ2-3; no clear D gene. The CDR3 runs to 16 residues. Trimming cost V 0 bases and J 2 bases, with 12 bases left between them. Germline-derived CDR1 and CDR2 are SGHVS and FNYEAQ. CDR3 amino acids: CASSLAGSFPTDTQYF. CDR3 DNA sequence: TGTGCCAGCAGCTTAGCGGGGTCCTTCCCCACAGATACGCAGTATTTT.

The V and J genes are TRBV7-9 and TRBJ1-3; 7 bases are shared with TRBD1. The CDR3 has 16 amino acids. With V trimmed by 8 bases and J by 3 bases, 13 bases remained unmatched. Germline V gives CDR1 SEHNR, CDR2 FQNEAQ (reference sequence). For the CDR3, the DNA is TGTGCCAGCGTAGGGGGCGCAAGGTCTATTGGAAACACCATATATTTT. Encoded protein: CASVGGARSIGNTIYF.

The chain uses TRBV7-3 and TRBJ2-5; 8 bases agree with TRBD2. The CDR3 contains 17 residues. Trimming took 5 bases from V and 4 from J; bases not matched to a gene: 15. The germline V gene encodes CDR1 SGHTA and CDR2 FQGTGA. CDR3 protein: CASSLRSGPGGPETQYF. CDR3 coding DNA: TGTGCCAGCAGCCTTAGGAGTGGCCCGGGAGGGCCAGAGACCCAGTACTTC.

The chain employs TRBV6-4 and TRBJ1-4; D gene ambiguous. The CDR3 consists of 17 residues. V was trimmed by 2 bases and J by 0 bases, leaving 13 bases between them. Germline V gene data show CDR1 as MRHNA and CDR2 as SNTAGT. CDR3 DNA: TGTGCCAGCAGTGACGGAGGTGAGATGGCAACTAATGAAAAACTGTTTTTT. It yields the protein CASSDGGEMATNEKLFF.

This clone was observed a single time. The chain is built from TRBV5-1 and TRBJ2-3; either TRBD1 or TRBD2 may fit D (5 bases each). The CDR3 has 11 amino acids. Trimming stripped 4 bases from V and 9 bases from J, with 9 bases between. Germline CDR1 reads SGHRS; CDR2 reads YFSETQ. For the CDR3, the DNA is TGCGCCAGCAGCGGGGACCAGACGCAGTATTTT. Amino acid sequence: CASSGDQTQYF. Full variable domain (outside the CDR3, taken from reference TRBV5-1 and TRBJ2-3): KAGVTQTPRYLIKTRGQQVTLSCSPISGHRSVSWYQQTPGQGLQFLFEYFSETQRNKGNFPGRFSGRQFSNSRSEMNVSTLELGDSALYLCASSGDQTQYFGPGTRLTVL.

The CDR3 protein is CASSFPLGDNTEAFF. As DNA, the CDR3 is TGTGCCAGCAGTTTCCCCCTGGGTGATAACACTGAAGCTTTCTTT. The rearrangement links TRBV5-4 to TRBJ1-1; D remains ambiguous. Germline V gene sequence: CDR1 SGHNT, CDR2 YYREEE (reference sequence). CDR3 length equals 15 residues. V lost 5 bases, J lost 2 bases, and 16 bases lay in between.